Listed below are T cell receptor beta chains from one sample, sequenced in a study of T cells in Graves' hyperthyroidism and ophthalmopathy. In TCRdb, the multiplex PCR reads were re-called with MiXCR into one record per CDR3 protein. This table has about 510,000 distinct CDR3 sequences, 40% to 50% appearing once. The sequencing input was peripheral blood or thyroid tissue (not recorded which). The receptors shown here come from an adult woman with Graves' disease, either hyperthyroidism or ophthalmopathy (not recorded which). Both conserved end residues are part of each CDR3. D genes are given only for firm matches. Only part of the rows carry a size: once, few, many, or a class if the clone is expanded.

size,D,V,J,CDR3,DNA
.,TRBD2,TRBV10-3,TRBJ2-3,CASSEEETSPSTDTQYF,TGTGCCAGCAGTGAAGAGGAGACTAGCCCTAGCACAGATACGCAGTATTTT
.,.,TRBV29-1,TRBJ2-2,CSVAGRSNTGELFF,TGCAGCGTTGCGGGGCGATCGAACACCGGGGAGCTGTTTTTT
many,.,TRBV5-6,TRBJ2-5,CASSPRLQETQYF,TGTGCCAGCAGCCCAAGGCTACAAGAGACCCAGTACTTC
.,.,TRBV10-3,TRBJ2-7,CAILGQTGEQYF,TGTGCCATCCTTGGGCAAACGGGCGAGCAGTACTTC
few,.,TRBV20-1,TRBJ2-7,CSASLASAPSYEQYF,TGCAGTGCTAGTCTCGCTAGCGCGCCATCCTACGAGCAGTACTTC
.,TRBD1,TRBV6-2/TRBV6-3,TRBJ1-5,CAKPYPTGGLGSNQPQHF,TGTGCCAAACCTTACCCTACAGGGGGCTTGGGTAGCAATCAGCCCCAGCATTTT
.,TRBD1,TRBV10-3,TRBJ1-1,CTIRPKPGQGTEAFF,TGTACCATCAGACCTAAACCGGGACAGGGTACTGAAGCTTTCTTT
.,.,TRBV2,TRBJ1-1,CASSPRGFPGTEAFF,TGTGCCAGCAGCCCTCGAGGATTTCCCGGAACTGAAGCTTTCTTT
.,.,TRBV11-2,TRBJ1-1,CASSMGPVRNTEAFF,TGTGCCAGCAGCATGGGACCAGTTAGGAACACTGAAGCTTTCTTT
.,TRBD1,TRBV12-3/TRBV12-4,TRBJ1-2,CASTPGQGVYGYTF,TGTGCCAGCACCCCGGGACAGGGGGTCTATGGCTACACCTTC
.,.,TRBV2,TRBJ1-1,CASMRVNTEAFF,TGTGCCAGCATGAGGGTCAACACTGAAGCTTTCTTT
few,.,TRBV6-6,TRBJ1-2,CASSPDFTYFYGYTF,TGTGCCAGCAGCCCCGATTTTACCTACTTCTATGGCTACACCTTC
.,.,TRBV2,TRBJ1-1,CASGWPTQHTEAFF,TGTGCCAGCGGATGGCCCACCCAGCACACTGAAGCTTTCTTT
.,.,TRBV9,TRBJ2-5,CASRPEPYETQYF,TGTGCCAGCAGGCCTGAACCCTATGAGACCCAGTACTTC
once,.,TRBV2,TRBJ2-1,CASSERVLEPSEQFF,TGTGCCAGCAGTGAAAGAGTGTTGGAACCCAGTGAGCAGTTCTTC
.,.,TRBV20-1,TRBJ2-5,CSAPIRGETQYF,TGCAGTGCCCCGATACGAGGAGAGACCCAGTACTTC
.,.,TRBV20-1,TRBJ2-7,CSATDRGNSYEQYF,TGCAGTGCAACGGACAGAGGGAATTCCTACGAGCAGTACTTC
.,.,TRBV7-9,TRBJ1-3,CASSPQWGVGNTIYF,TGTGCCAGCAGCCCCCAGTGGGGGGTCGGAAACACCATATATTTT
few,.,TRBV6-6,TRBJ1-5,CATRTAGQPQHF,TGTGCCACCCGGACAGCGGGGCAGCCCCAGCATTTT
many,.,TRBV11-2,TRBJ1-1,CASSLRMNTEAFF,TGTGCCAGCAGCTTAAGGATGAACACTGAAGCTTTCTTT
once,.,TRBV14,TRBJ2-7,CASSQDLRAYEQYF,TGTGCCAGCAGCCAAGACCTTAGGGCCTACGAGCAGTACTTC
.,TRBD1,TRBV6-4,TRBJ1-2,CASSGDSPNYGYTF,TGTGCCAGCAGTGGGGACAGCCCCAACTATGGCTACACCTTC
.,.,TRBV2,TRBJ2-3,CASSGGRNSPRASTDTQYF,TGTGCCAGCAGTGGTGGCAGAAATAGCCCACGTGCTAGCACAGATACGCAGTATTTT
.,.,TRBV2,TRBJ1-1,CASSPRGGSHTEAFF,TGTGCCAGCAGTCCACGGGGGGGTTCGCACACTGAAGCTTTCTTT
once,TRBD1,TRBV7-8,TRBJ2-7,CASSIGQAVSYEQYF,TGTGCCAGCAGCATCGGACAGGCCGTCTCCTACGAGCAGTACTTC
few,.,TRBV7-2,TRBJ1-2,CASSLGRRGSYGYTF,TGTGCCAGCAGCTTAGGTCGCAGGGGCTCCTATGGCTACACCTTC
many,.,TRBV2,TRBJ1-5,CASSGGHPSNQPQHF,TGTGCCAGCAGTGGGGGACACCCTAGCAATCAGCCCCAGCATTTT
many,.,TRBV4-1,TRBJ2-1,CASSLGSRYEQFF,TGCGCCAGCAGCCTCGGGAGTCGCTATGAGCAGTTCTTC